In its sample, the clone carrying this T cell receptor (beta chain) was seen a few times. This sample stems from a study of blood T cell repertoires in COVID-19. Study overall: PBMCs, B-cell-depleted T cells, or T cells were the source of the cDNA or gDNA that made up the material.

In the authors' methods: Nucleated cell counts were estimated from reference gene primer amplification. Repertoires were generated with immunoSEQ multiplex PCR, while TCRdb's copy carries only in-frame clones and drops some. D and trimming come from the DNA, and the V and J calls and clone size come from that table. The sample includes fewer than 350,000 clones, 88% seen only once; the top ten take 9% to 9.5%. V was trimmed by 0 bases and J by 5 bases, leaving 24 bases between them. The CDR3 sequence is 19 residues long. Looked up from germline, CDR1 is MNHEY and CDR2 is SMNVEV (reference sequence). The chain links TRBV27 to TRBJ2-3, with D maybe TRBD2 (7 bases). The sequence was obtained from a man aged 18 to 29 with active or convalescent COVID-19. The sample was peripheral blood. CDR3 region: CASSLSPSDVGGRGDTQYF. The CDR3 DNA reads as TGTGCCAGCAGTTTATCGCCCTCGGACGTCGGGGGGCGCGGAGATACGCAGTATTTT.